This note documents a single TCR beta chain sequence. This CDR3 is built from 14 residues. Germline V CDR1 and CDR2: MDHEN, SYDVKM. The V gene lost 4 bases and the J gene lost 0 bases, with 9 bases spanning the gap. The data were obtained in a study of blood T cell repertoires in COVID-19. Profiling relied on immunoSEQ multiplex PCR, and the TCRdb table lists in-frame clones only, not all of them. The top ten clones hold 1.9% of a sample with about 270,000 clones, nearly 90% of them seen once. Sample: PBMCs or T cells enriched from blood (not recorded which). This sequence originates from a woman aged 55-69 years who had recovered from COVID-19. The V and J genes are TRBV28 and TRBJ1-1; D call uncertain. CDR3: CASSSGTMNTEAFF. In DNA form, the CDR3 reads TGTGCCAGCAGTTCGGGAACAATGAACACTGAAGCTTTCTTT.